The clone carrying this TCR beta chain has just one count. The antigen remains unidentified. These data are taken from a study of cytomegalovirus exposure and HLA in healthy donors. General observations from the study: Per a later analysis, HLA-associated TCR beta chains showed more clonal expansion than other, equally common TCR beta chains.

Primers included in the PCR were 60 Vbeta and 13 Jbeta primers. Only in-frame clones appear in the TCRdb table, and some are missing; sequencing was by immunoSEQ multiplex PCR. The table records approximately 110,000 clones, around four fifths of them present only once. Germline CDR1 reads SGHNT; CDR2 reads YYREEE (reference sequence). This CDR3 has 17 residues. Trimming removed 4 bases from V and 1 base from J, with 17 bases in between. Sequenced input: PBMCs. The receptor's source is a woman aged 45-59 years in good health and CMV-seropositive. The chain employs TRBV5-4 and TRBJ1-4, with D perhaps TRBD1 (6 bases). CDR3 sequence: CASSLLRGQGTNEKLFF. The CDR3 DNA follows: TGTGCCAGCAGCCTGTTAAGGGGACAAGGAACTAATGAAAAACTGTTTTTT.